A single T cell receptor beta chain is shown here with its context. The data are from a study of blood T cell repertoires in COVID-19. Study at large: The analysed material was cDNA or gDNA that came from T cells, B-cell-depleted T cells, or PBMCs.

V trimming: 1 base; J trimming: 3 bases; junction bases outside the gene matches: 16. Per the germline V gene, CDR1 is SEHNR and CDR2 is FQNEAQ (reference sequence). There are 19 residues in the CDR3. Participants were placed into cohorts based on the clinical history they reported. Authors' analysis steps: Reference gene primer amplification in the assay estimated nucleated cell counts. Only in-frame clones appear in the TCRdb table, and some are missing; sequencing was by immunoSEQ multiplex PCR. V and J calls and clone size are given by that table; D and trimming were obtained from the DNA. Here the sample spans a few hundred thousand clones, roughly 80% being singletons.

This chain links TRBV7-9 with TRBJ2-3; TRBD2 aligns across 7 bases. This TCR came from a woman aged 40 to 50 with acute COVID-19. Sequencing was performed on PBMCs or T cells enriched from blood (not recorded which). This CDR3 is CASSLEELGRSRETDTQYF. CDR3 in DNA: TGTGCCAGCAGCTTAGAAGAATTGGGCAGGTCGCGGGAGACAGATACGCAGTATTTT.